A single sample is the source of the 10 T cell receptor beta chains below, sequenced in a study of blood T cell repertoires in COVID-19. This table comes from immunoSEQ multiplex PCR, and its TCRdb copy is limited to in-frame clones, with some not included. The sample contains 150,000 or so clones, approximately 86% of which appear only once. Sequencing used peripheral blood. The receptor set was obtained from a man aged 60-69 years with acute or convalescent COVID-19.

This chain uses TRBV10-1 with TRBJ2-2; 10 nucleotides match TRBD2. Losses at the gene ends were 6 bases for V and 0 bases for J; bases not matched to a gene: 19. Germline V CDR1 and CDR2: WNHNN, SYGVQD (reference sequence). The CDR3 consists of 21 residues. This CDR3 reads CASSNGGREIAGGANTGELFF. CDR3 in DNA: TGCGCCAGCAGCAACGGGGGCAGGGAAATAGCGGGAGGAGCGAACACCGGGGAGCTGTTTTTT.

The V and J genes are TRBV2 and TRBJ2-2, with D possibly being TRBD2 (6 bases). The V end was cut by 7 bases, the J end by 5 bases, with 11 bases between. The CDR3 is made up of 13 amino acids. Germline CDR1 is SNHLY and CDR2 is FYNNEI. Here the CDR3 DNA reads TGTGCCAGCAATCGTGGGGGGACCGGGGAGCTGTTTTTT. This gives the protein CASNRGGTGELFF. The variable domain in full, completed from reference TRBV2 and TRBJ2-2, reads EPEVTQTPSHQVTQMGQEVILRCVPISNHLYFYWYRQILGQKVEFLVSFYNNEISEKSEIFDDQFSVERPDGSNFTLKIRSTKLEDSAMYFCASNRGGTGELFFGEGSRLTVL.

This chain uses TRBV19 with TRBJ2-1, with 7 bases fitting TRBD1. V lost 4 bases, J lost 5 bases, and 5 bases stayed unmatched. The CDR3 is 14 amino acids. Per germline, CDR1 LNHDA and CDR2 SQIVND (reference sequence). In DNA form, the CDR3 reads TGTGCCAGTAGTACCTACAGGGGAAACAATGAGCAGTTCTTC. Its protein product is CASSTYRGNNEQFF.

The chain links TRBV7-3 to TRBJ2-5, with 8 bases aligning to TRBD1. Germline V CDR1 and CDR2: SGHTA, FQGTGA. V gave up 5 bases and J gave up 5 bases; unmatched junction bases: 16. CDR3 size: 17 residues. The CDR3 DNA sequence: TGTGCCAGCAGCACACGGTCCGGCCAGGGGGCTAGGGAGACCCAGTACTTC. Its translation is CASSTRSGQGARETQYF.

The chain carries TRBV6-5 and TRBJ1-2; no firm D call. Germline CDR1 is MNHEY and CDR2 is SVGAGI. The CDR3 is 13 residues long. Trimming cost V 2 bases and J 8 bases, with 12 bases left between them. CDR3 bases: TGTGCCAGCAGTTACAGTCGAGATCGGGGCTACACCTTC. Amino acids: CASSYSRDRGYTF.

The chain has TRBV19 and TRBJ1-1; possibly TRBD1 for D (5 bases). V lost 6 bases to trimming and J lost 4 bases, with 12 bases between them. The CDR3 consists of 13 residues. Germline loops: CDR1 LNHDA, CDR2 SQIVND (reference sequence). CDR3 nucleotide sequence: TGTGCCAGTAGGACAGTTCTTACCACTGAAGCTTTCTTT. Its translation: CASRTVLTTEAFF.

This rearrangement joins TRBV29-1 to TRBJ1-2, with 7 bases lining up with TRBD1. This CDR3 spans 15 amino acids. The trim removed 6 bases at V and 4 bases at J, leaving 14 bases unmatched. The germline V gene encodes CDR1 SQVTM and CDR2 ANQGSEA. This chain's CDR3 is CSVDSGTATLYGYTF. CDR3 sequence (DNA): TGCAGCGTGGATTCCGGGACAGCCACTCTCTATGGCTACACCTTC. The complete variable domain, with remaining parts taken from reference TRBV29-1 and TRBJ1-2, reads SAVISQKPSRDICQRGTSLTIQCQVDSQVTMMFWYRQQPGQSLTLIATANQGSEATYESGFVIDKFPISRPNLTFSTLTVSNMSPEDSSIYLCSVDSGTATLYGYTFGSGTRLTVV.

The CDR3 spells CASRQDSNQPQHF. In DNA, the CDR3 is TGCGCCAGCAGACAGGACAGCAATCAGCCCCAGCATTTT. This chain uses TRBV5-1 with TRBJ1-5; D may be TRBD1 (5 bases). The CDR3 spans 13 residues. Germline V CDR1 and CDR2: SGHRS, YFSETQ. V was shortened by 5 bases and J by 1 base, with 7 bases between the two germline ends.

This rearrangement joins TRBV3-1 (or the pseudogene TRBV3-2) to TRBJ1-5; D possibly corresponds to TRBD1 (5 bases). The CDR3 totals 15 residues. The ends were cut back, 9 bases at V and 4 bases at J, with 19 bases in the middle. Germline CDR1 reads LGHDT; CDR2 reads YNNKEL (reference sequence). In DNA form, the CDR3 reads TGTGCCAGTGATGCGTCAAAAGGACAAAATCAGCCCCAGCATTTT. Amino acids: CASDASKGQNQPQHF.

For this clone: A junction end diverges from the germline sequence, so it may reflect a read error. This rearrangement joins TRBV3-1 (or the pseudogene TRBV3-2) to TRBJ1-6, with 9 nucleotides matching TRBD1. CDR3 length: 12 amino acids. CDR1 and CDR2 from the germline V gene are LGHDT and YNNKEL (reference sequence). The CDR3 sequence is CASSQIGTGLFF. Here the CDR3 DNA reads TGTGCCAGCAGCCAAATCGGGACAGGGCTATTTTTC.